This T cell receptor beta chain emerged from a study of CD8+CD57+ T cells in acquired aplastic anemia. Turning to the study itself: Each DNA sample taken from sorted CD4+ and CD8+ cells came to 3 to 4 ug on average. Overall study results and limits: A set of more than 25 CD8+ CDR3 sequences was shared between patients and controls, and these sequences appeared highly expressed in patients.

This clonotype was counted ten times or more. The antigen is unknown. The CDR3 is 14 amino acids. V lost 0 bases to trimming and J lost 10 bases, with 14 bases between them. Germline values: CDR1 LGHNA, CDR2 YSLEER. Template material for TCR beta VDJ and CDR3 profiling consisted of genomic DNA. TCRdb itself ran the reads through MiXCR, one entry per CDR3 protein. The sample shows about 130,000 distinct CDR3 sequences, 48% of them seen only once. The sample taken for sequencing was sorted CD4+, CD8+, or CD8+CD57+ T cells (not recorded which) from PBMCs. The chain has TRBV4-3 and TRBJ2-3; D is possibly TRBD2 (6 bases). The receptor's source is a human donor in good health, serving as a control. CDR3 sequence reads: CASSQDSGGNPQYF. The DNA for the CDR3 is TGCGCCAGCAGCCAAGATTCCGGCGGGAACCCGCAGTATTTT.